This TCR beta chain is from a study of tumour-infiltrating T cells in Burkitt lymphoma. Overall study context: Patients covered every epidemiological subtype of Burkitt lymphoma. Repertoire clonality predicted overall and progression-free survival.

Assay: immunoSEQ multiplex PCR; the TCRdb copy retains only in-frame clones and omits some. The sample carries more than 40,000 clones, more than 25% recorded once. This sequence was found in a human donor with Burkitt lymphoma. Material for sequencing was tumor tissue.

For the CDR3, the DNA is TGCGCCAGCACAAAGAGGACAGATTCTCACGAGCAGTACTTC. It codes for CASTKRTDSHEQYF. The chain recombines TRBV5-1 with TRBJ2-7; a weak D match, TRBD1 (6 bases). Looked up from germline, CDR1 is SGHRS and CDR2 is YFSETQ. V lost 6 bases and J 5 bases, leaving 18 bases between the germline ends. This CDR3 comprises 14 residues.